Reported below is one T cell receptor (beta chain). No antigen is known for it. Per-nucleotide qualities are absent, and no much larger clonotype sits a single base away. The time point label on this specimen signifies: baseline, week 1 (first vaccination visit). The treatment or condition label, read with the paper, signifies: pre-vaccination baseline after standard-of-care therapy. Donors had newly diagnosed WHO grade 3 or 4 IDH1-mutant astrocytomas with loss of nuclear ATRX. The samples were drawn from NOA16, a multicentre, single-arm, open-label phase I trial in Germany that tested a mutant IDH1 peptide vaccine in humans for the first time. Visit V03 blood draws served as the baseline sample for immunogenicity testing. Genomic DNA for TCRB sequencing was extracted from EDTA blood using the DNeasy Blood and Tissue Kit. The data derive from a study of a mutant IDH1 vaccine in newly diagnosed glioma (dated by TCRdb to the early 2020s). Broadly, across the study: Of the 32 treated patients, 62.5% were male and approximately 38% were female, and the mean age was roughly 40 years. Before enrollment, most patients had been given radiochemotherapy with temozolomide as standard therapy, while the rest had received either radiotherapy alone or temozolomide alone. Peripheral blood samples were drawn at six visits, namely V03 (baseline), V05, V07, V10, V12 and V13. For exploratory analyses, about 25 treated patients had longitudinal TCRB deep sequencing done wherever samples were available.

Receptor amplification or capture employed the immunoSEQ multiplex PCR assay. Rearranged TCR beta chain sequences were amplified with the hsTCRB Kit following the manufacturer's protocol. TCRB libraries were sequenced on an Illumina MiSeq. For the original study's pipeline: Demultiplexing, trimming and gene mapping were performed with the kit vendor's proprietary platform. The table comes from immuneACCESS by way of TCRdb, which keeps in-frame sequences with V and J called. Part of the clones is missing from these tables; in studies checked, under half for an unresolved V gene and the rest for unknown reasons. From that table come the V and J calls and clone size; the DNA was used to work out D and trimming. Across this sample there are 15,000 or so clones, with approximately 80% seen only once. About 9% of the sample is taken by the ten largest. The full study reports these points: PBMC samples for TCRB deep sequencing were selected based on availability. Changes in the top peripheral T cell clonotypes picked up by TCRB sequencing did not appear to be linked to pseudoprogression. The authors noted that analyses of patient blood samples could not be reproduced because of sample limitations. Across multiple MHC alleles, vaccine-induced immune responses were seen in 90% to 95% of patients.

The sample was PBMCs, taken from a glioma patient treated with radiotherapy, temozolomide or both. The clonotype was recovered from a man aged 40-49 years with glioma.

The nucleotides are TGTGCCAGCAGCCCAACCGGTAGCACAGATACGCAGTATTTT. Its protein reads: CASSPTGSTDTQYF. The chain couples TRBV5-4 to TRBJ2-3; there is no confident call for the D gene. V is pared back by 4 bases and J by 0 bases, with 9 bases lying between the germline termini. As encoded in the germline V gene (reference sequence), CDR1 is SGHNT while CDR2 is YYREEE. Its CDR3 holds 14 amino acids, cysteine through phenylalanine. This entry keeps only the CDR3 DNA: 42 bases, framed from base 1.